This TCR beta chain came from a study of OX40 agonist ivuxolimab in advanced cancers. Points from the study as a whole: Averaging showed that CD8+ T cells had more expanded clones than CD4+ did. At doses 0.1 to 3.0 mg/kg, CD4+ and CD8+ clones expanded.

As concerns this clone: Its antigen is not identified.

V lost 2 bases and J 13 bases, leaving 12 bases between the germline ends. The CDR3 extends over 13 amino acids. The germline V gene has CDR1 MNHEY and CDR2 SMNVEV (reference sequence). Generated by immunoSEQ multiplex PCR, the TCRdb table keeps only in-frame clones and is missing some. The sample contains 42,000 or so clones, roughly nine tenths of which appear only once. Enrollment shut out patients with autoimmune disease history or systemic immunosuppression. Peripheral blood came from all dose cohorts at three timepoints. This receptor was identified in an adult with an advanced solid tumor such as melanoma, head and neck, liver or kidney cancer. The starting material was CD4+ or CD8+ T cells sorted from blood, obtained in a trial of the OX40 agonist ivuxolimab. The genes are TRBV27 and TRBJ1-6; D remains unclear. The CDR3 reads CASSLGRVPPLHF. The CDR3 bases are TGTGCCAGCAGTTTAGGCCGGGTCCCGCCCCTCCACTTT.